This TCR beta chain was retrieved from a study of shared clonotypes between healthy human individuals. As for the study in general: In total, the donors were two women and three men aged 18 to 49.

Naive CD8 cells lacked CD45RO, underwent positive selection for CCR7 and left out terminally differentiated effector memory CD45RA+ cells. Those who donated, Caucasian adults without exception, all lived in Nashville, Tennessee. The ends were cut back, 7 bases at V and 15 bases at J, with 19 bases in the middle. CDR3 size: 12 residues. Germline V CDR1 and CDR2: SEHNR, FQNEAQ (reference sequence). Points on this clone: Antigen specificity is unknown.

Findings and caveats of the study: Generation of non-shared clonotypes was less probable than generation of clonotypes shared by all four donors.

TCRdb keeps only in-frame clones here, not all; method: immunoSEQ multiplex PCR. The repertoire holds roughly 1,800,000 clones, with just under 95% as singletons. The sample taken for sequencing was naive CD8+ T cells sorted from blood. The sequence was obtained from a man between 18 and 29 years old in good health. The genes are TRBV7-9 and TRBJ2-1, with a weak D call TRBD1 (6 bases). The CDR3 loop reads CASTPGVGAGFF. CDR3 DNA: TGTGCCAGCACCCCAGGGGTGGGGGCCGGGTTCTTC.